This T cell receptor (beta chain) appears in the sequencing data of a study of blood T cell repertoires in COVID-19. Overall study context: T cells, B-cell-depleted T cells, or PBMCs supplied cDNA or gDNA.

Original handling: It was from reference gene primer amplification that nucleated cell counts were estimated. Data came from immunoSEQ multiplex PCR; TCRdb stores just in-frame clones and leaves some out. Clone size and V and J calls were adopted from that table, with D and trimming inferred from the DNA. The sample consists of approximately 440,000 clones, around 88% of them appearing once. CDR1 and CDR2 from the germline V gene are SGDLS and YYNGEE. The CDR3 is 15 residues long. V was clipped by 3 bases and J by 5 bases; unmatched bases: 10. Source material: peripheral blood. The J gene is TRBJ2-7, the V gene TRBV9; TRBD1 aligns across 8 bases. The receptor comes from a woman aged 45 to 65 with COVID-19, enrolled during active disease. In nucleotides, the CDR3 is TGTGCCAGCAGCGATTCAGGACAGGGTAGGAACGAGCAGTACTTC. It codes for CASSDSGQGRNEQYF.